These T cell receptor beta chains were read from a single sample in a study of vaccination and CD4 T cells after COVID-19. In TCRdb, the PCR reads were re-called with MiXCR into one record per CDR3 protein. The table includes over 15,000 distinct CDR3 sequences, 40% to 50% detected once. Antigens for these TCRs are unknown. The sample was CD4+ T cells from blood, cultured in vitro, taken before SARS-CoV-2 vaccination. The receptors originated from a human donor who had recovered from COVID-19. The CDR3 runs from the conserved cysteine through the conserved F or W. D genes are given only for firm matches. The size entry is marked missing in some rows and otherwise reads once, few, many or a size class.

TRBV20-1	TRBD1	-	TRBJ2-7	CSANDRDHEQYF	TGCAGTGCTAACGACAGGGACCACGAGCAGTACTTC
TRBV11-1	TRBD1	-	TRBJ1-2	CASSRYRGQNYGYTF	TGTGCCAGCAGCCGGTACAGGGGGCAAAACTATGGCTACACCTTC
TRBV6-4	-	-	TRBJ2-1	CASSRTFSNEQFF	TGTGCCAGCAGCCGGACTTTTTCCAATGAGCAGTTCTTC
TRBV28	-	-	TRBJ2-7	CASTHLREQYF	TGTGCCAGCACCCACCTACGAGAGCAGTACTTC
TRBV28	TRBD1	once	TRBJ2-3	CASSIHLARTGGPRRHSSTDTQYF	TGTGCCAGCAGTATCCACTTGGCCCGGACAGGGGGCCCGCGCCGACATTCTAGCACAGATACGCAGTATTTT
TRBV6-1	-	-	TRBJ1-5	CASSVTARDGQPQHF	TGTGCCAGCAGTGTAACGGCGCGGGACGGGCAGCCCCAGCATTTT
TRBV20-1	-	-	TRBJ1-4	CSAQTSQGGEKLFF	TGCAGTGCCCAAACCAGTCAGGGAGGAGAAAAACTGTTTTTT
TRBV28	TRBD2	few	TRBJ2-4	CASRAGLAGGNIQYF	TGTGCCTCCCGCGCTGGGCTAGCGGGAGGAAACATTCAGTACTTC
TRBV19	-	few	TRBJ1-5	CASSIGPNQPQHF	TGTGCCAGTAGTATTGGCCCGAATCAGCCCCAGCATTTT
TRBV30	-	-	TRBJ1-5	CAWSSAVGGRSNQPQHF	TGTGCCTGGAGCTCGGCAGTCGGGGGTAGGAGCAATCAGCCCCAGCATTTT
TRBV7-2	-	-	TRBJ2-3	CASSFGGRTTDTQYF	TGTGCCAGCAGCTTTGGAGGGAGGACCACAGATACGCAGTATTTT
TRBV15	TRBD2	few	TRBJ2-1	CATSRGGGPYNEQFF	TGTGCCACCAGCAGAGGGGGAGGGCCGTACAATGAGCAGTTCTTC
TRBV20-1	TRBD1	-	TRBJ1-5	CSARVTGANNQPQHF	TGCAGTGCTAGAGTAACAGGGGCTAACAATCAGCCCCAGCATTTT
TRBV6-1	TRBD1	few	TRBJ1-1	CASSKDRENTEAFF	TGTGCCAGCAGTAAGGACAGGGAGAACACTGAAGCTTTCTTT
TRBV6-1	-	-	TRBJ2-7	CASSRGQPSYEQYF	TGTGCCAGCAGTCGCGGACAGCCCTCCTACGAGCAGTACTTC
TRBV2	-	-	TRBJ2-7	CASRAGTDYEEQYF	TGTGCCAGCAGAGCCGGGACTGACTACGAGGAGCAGTACTTC
TRBV6-5	TRBD2	few	TRBJ2-2	CASSYSASGSSVGELFF	TGTGCCAGCAGTTACTCAGCTAGCGGGAGTTCCGTGGGGGAGCTGTTTTTT
TRBV5-1	TRBD2	-	TRBJ2-2	CASSPNAGLATGELFF	TGCGCCAGCAGCCCAAACGCGGGACTAGCGACCGGGGAGCTGTTTTTT
TRBV20-1	-	few	TRBJ1-2	CSAAYREEAGYTF	TGCAGTGCTGCCTACAGGGAGGAGGCTGGCTACACCTTC
TRBV20-1	TRBD1	-	TRBJ1-5	CSASRTGSVDQPQHF	TGCAGTGCTTCCCGGACAGGATCAGTAGACCAGCCCCAGCATTTT
TRBV28	-	-	TRBJ1-1	CASSFPGHLEAFF	TGTGCCAGCAGTTTCCCGGGACACCTTGAAGCTTTCTTT
TRBV11-3	TRBD1	-	TRBJ2-3	CASAPQGDSTDTQYF	TGTGCCAGCGCCCCTCAGGGGGATAGCACAGATACGCAGTATTTT
TRBV7-3	-	-	TRBJ2-2	CASSTQGNGELFF	TGTGCCAGCAGCACGCAGGGTAACGGGGAGCTGTTTTTT
TRBV24-1	-	few	TRBJ2-3	CATSDQSRFTDTQYF	TGTGCCACCAGTGATCAATCTCGATTCACAGATACGCAGTATTTT
TRBV7-8	-	-	TRBJ2-1	CASSPRGDNPRYNEQFF	TGTGCCAGCAGCCCTCGTGGGGACAACCCCCGGTACAATGAGCAGTTCTTC
TRBV18	-	-	TRBJ1-1	CASSPGGTNTEAFF	TGTGCCAGCTCACCAGGGGGGACGAACACTGAAGCTTTCTTT
TRBV6-2/TRBV6-3	TRBD1	-	TRBJ2-6	CASRNQGAGSSGANVLTF	TGTGCCAGCAGGAATCAGGGGGCTGGTAGTTCTGGGGCCAACGTCCTGACTTTC
TRBV19	TRBD1	-	TRBJ1-2	CASRRDRGGNYGYTF	TGTGCCAGTAGGAGGGACAGGGGAGGTAACTATGGCTACACCTTC
TRBV10-3	-	few	TRBJ2-1	CAISEGVGHRNEQFF	TGTGCCATCAGTGAGGGGGTGGGCCATCGGAATGAGCAGTTCTTC
TRBV5-1	-	-	TRBJ1-1	CASSPGSLGTEAFF	TGCGCCAGCAGCCCCGGGAGTCTGGGCACTGAAGCTTTCTTT
TRBV6-1	TRBD1	few	TRBJ1-2	CASSSLDRGPYGYTF	TGTGCCAGCAGCAGCCTGGACAGGGGACCCTATGGCTACACCTTC
TRBV27	-	-	TRBJ1-1	CASGRFVEVGSTEAFF	TGTGCCAGCGGGCGTTTCGTGGAGGTAGGGAGCACTGAAGCTTTCTTT
TRBV20-1	TRBD1	few	TRBJ1-2	CSARATGGAWGYTF	TGCAGTGCTAGAGCTACAGGGGGCGCTTGGGGCTACACCTTC
TRBV7-7	-	-	TRBJ2-5	CASSSSGGPRETQYF	TGTGCCAGCAGTTCATCCGGAGGGCCTAGGGAGACCCAGTACTTC
TRBV7-9	-	-	TRBJ2-5	CASSSGWRETQYF	TGTGCCAGCAGTTCGGGCTGGAGGGAGACCCAGTACTTC
TRBV20-1	TRBD2	-	TRBJ2-1	CSARVPLAGADEQFF	TGCAGTGCTAGAGTCCCCCTAGCGGGAGCGGATGAGCAGTTCTTC
TRBV27	TRBD2	-	TRBJ2-1	CAVHPSGRANEQFF	TGTGCCGTCCATCCTAGCGGGAGGGCCAATGAGCAGTTCTTC
TRBV6-1	-	few	TRBJ1-1	CASRGWSGQTNTEAFF	TGTGCCAGCAGGGGCTGGAGTGGACAGACCAACACTGAAGCTTTCTTT
TRBV12-3/TRBV12-4	-	-	TRBJ1-5	CASSFSRGQPQHF	TGTGCCAGCAGTTTTTCCCGAGGTCAGCCCCAGCATTTT
TRBV28	-	few	TRBJ1-5	CASSPYRAHQPQHF	TGTGCCAGCAGCCCTTACCGGGCCCATCAGCCCCAGCATTTT
TRBV6-1	TRBD1	few	TRBJ2-7	CASSGRPGQGHSSYEQYF	TGTGCCAGCAGTGGCCGACCGGGACAGGGGCACTCATCCTACGAGCAGTACTTC
TRBV5-1	TRBD2	few	TRBJ2-5	CASKTSGQETQYF	TGCGCCAGCAAGACTAGCGGTCAAGAGACCCAGTACTTC
TRBV6-2/TRBV6-3	-	-	TRBJ1-2	CASSPDAGRYGYTF	TGTGCCAGCAGCCCGGACGCGGGACGCTATGGCTACACCTTC
TRBV29-1	-	few	TRBJ2-5	CSVEVWGETQYF	TGCAGCGTTGAAGTTTGGGGCGAGACCCAGTACTTC
TRBV7-2	TRBD2	few	TRBJ2-5	CASSLGGGTSGQETQYF	TGTGCCAGCAGCCTCGGAGGGGGGACTAGCGGACAAGAGACCCAGTACTTC
TRBV6-2/TRBV6-3	TRBD2	-	TRBJ2-5	CASSWTSGGAETQYF	TGTGCCAGCAGTTGGACTAGCGGGGGGGCCGAGACCCAGTACTTC
TRBV10-3	-	few	TRBJ2-7	CAISDRGEYEQYF	TGTGCCATCAGTGACAGGGGAGAATACGAGCAGTACTTC
TRBV6-7	-	-	TRBJ1-1	CASSYSMTGMNTEAFF	TGTGCCAGCAGTTACTCGATGACGGGGATGAACACTGAAGCTTTCTTT
TRBV5-1	-	-	TRBJ2-2	CASSLVTGRESGELFF	TGCGCCAGCAGCTTGGTGACCGGCAGGGAGAGCGGGGAGCTGTTTTTT
TRBV20-1	-	-	TRBJ2-7	CSARGRDLPYEQYF	TGCAGTGCTAGAGGCAGGGACCTTCCCTACGAGCAGTACTTC
TRBV28	-	-	TRBJ1-4	CASRQGGREKLFF	TGTGCCAGCAGACAGGGAGGGCGTGAAAAACTGTTTTTT
TRBV10-3	-	-	TRBJ1-1	CAISSGMNTEAFF	TGTGCCATCAGTTCAGGCATGAACACTGAAGCTTTCTTT
TRBV10-3	TRBD2	-	TRBJ2-1	CAISEQVERERYNEQFF	TGTGCCATCAGTGAGCAGGTGGAGCGGGAGAGATACAATGAGCAGTTCTTC
TRBV2	TRBD1	-	TRBJ1-2	CASSENRGQGGYGYTF	TGTGCCAGCAGTGAGAATAGGGGACAGGGTGGCTATGGCTACACCTTC